This T cell receptor beta chain was sequenced during a study of shared clonotypes between healthy human individuals. Overall study findings and caveats: Rarefaction indicated that sorted-subset sequencing remained incomplete although depth was large.

As concerns this clone: What it recognizes is unknown.

Sequencing used immunoSEQ multiplex PCR; TCRdb keeps in-frame clones, though not all of them. The sample has about 2.4 million clones; around nine tenths are singletons. The CDR3 has 14 amino acids. Germline CDR1 SGHAT, CDR2 FQNNGV. V lost 3 bases and J 4 bases, leaving 12 bases between the germline ends. Sequenced: naive CD4+ T cells sorted from blood. Subset here: CD45RA+ positively selected. This receptor was taken from a man aged 18 to 35 in good health. The chain combines TRBV11-2 with TRBJ1-2; a weak D match, TRBD1 (6 bases). The CDR3 sequence is CASSFSGQVYGYTF. DNA for the CDR3: TGTGCCAGCAGCTTTTCGGGACAAGTCTATGGCTACACCTTC.